This T cell receptor (beta chain) was recovered during a study of shared clonotypes between healthy human individuals (dated by TCRdb to about 2020). About the full investigation: The cohort comprised a couple of women and a few men aged 18 to 49 years. To increase sequencing depth and limit assay-specific biases, different laboratories used diverse techniques to prepare libraries and sequence TCR repertoires. To estimate repertoire size and how much clonotypes are shared between individuals, the study performed deep sequencing of blood TCR repertoires from roughly five healthy adults. Per donor, leukapheresis produced somewhere between about 0.8 and 9 billion PBMCs. Overall study outcomes, separate from this receptor: Sampling was restricted to blood, and TCR repertoires in tissues likely differ from the TCR repertoires found in blood. Based on pairwise subsampling, the degree of clonotype sharing among donors was expected to be affected by sequencing depth. Because the study included only a small number of donors, the genetic and exposure-history diversity represented was limited.

Taken from cysteine to phenylalanine, the CDR3 has 15 residues. The read is trimmed to its CDR3 DNA, 45 bases read in frame from base 1. Taken from the germline V gene (reference sequence), the CDR1 and CDR2 loops are LNHDA and SQIVND. V lost 4 bases and J lost 4 bases; the stretch between them is 17 bases long. The donors were healthy, HIV-negative adults with no recently reported acute infections or vaccinations. Only Caucasian adults living in Nashville, Tennessee, USA were represented among the donors. For unsorted samples, about 90 million PBMCs were counted, and genomic DNA was extracted using the QIAamp DNA Blood Mini kit. After blood collection by leukapheresis, PBMCs were isolated using Ficoll-Histopaque density gradient centrifugation and then cryopreserved in the vapor phase of liquid nitrogen. With respect to this clone: The target of this receptor is not known. Per-base qualities were not stored, and no clone one base away is much larger.

Using the deep immunoSEQ assay, TCR CDR3 regions were amplified from genomic DNA by multiplex PCR. Extracted genomic DNA from each cell subset was distributed evenly across all wells of several immunoSEQ 96-well plates, and each plate was treated as a replicate. Each replicate PCR for unsorted PBMC received around 330 ng genomic DNA, equal to 30,000 to 35,000 T cell genomes. Unsorted PBMC genomic DNA was sequenced across ten immunoSEQ deep assay plates. Purified libraries were measured with a Qubit 3.0 fluorometer, size-checked on a Bioanalyzer 2100, and measured again with the KAPA Library Quantification kit. Each immunoSEQ 96-well plate was sequenced on its own single-read 150-cycle Illumina NextSeq 550 flow cell. As for the original processing: The immunoSEQ output contained only junctional sequences without quality scores, so filtering could not match that applied to full-length reads. To assign V/J genes and CDR3, sequences were annotated against IMGT germline references using PyIR, a Python wrapper for IgBLAST v1.9. Reads with weak V/J assignments (E-value above 1e-6), missing CDR3, stop codons, out-of-frame junctions, or ambiguous translated residues were removed. V3J clonotypes were defined as sequences sharing an identical inferred V gene, J gene, and CDR3 amino acid sequence. Percentage overlap between repertoires was calculated by dividing the number of shared unique clonotypes by the size of the smaller repertoire. RTK rarefaction, the Chao1 estimator, and Recon v2.1 estimates of unobserved clonotypes were used to assess repertoire richness. Imported from immuneACCESS, the table was reduced by TCRdb to in-frame sequences with V and J called. These copies leave out some clones; in studies compared against another copy, an unresolved V gene accounts for under half, and the cause of the remainder is not known. From that table come the V and J calls and clone size; the DNA was used to work out D and trimming. Recorded for this sample are about 490,000 clones; 60% to 85% of them occurred a single time. The biggest ten clones account for roughly 13% of the sample.

The sequence links TRBV19 to TRBJ2-7, with no confidently assigned D gene. The receptor was isolated from a woman aged 40-49 years in good health. Some clones in this sample may be carry-over from other donors' samples. The sequenced sample consisted of PBMCs. The CDR3: CASSTGVGLTYEQYF. The DNA sequence is given as TGTGCCAGTAGTACCGGCGTTGGGCTGACGTACGAGCAGTACTTC.